This entry lists 7 T cell receptor beta chains sequenced from one sample in a study of T cells after yellow fever vaccination. TCRdb itself ran the 5' RACE reads through MiXCR, one entry per CDR3 protein. The repertoire holds over 110,000 distinct CDR3 sequences, with 7.7% as singletons. The material sequenced was CD4+ T cells sorted from PBMCs, taken 5 days after the yellow fever booster vaccination. The source of these receptors is a man aged 30 to 45 who received the YFV17D yellow fever vaccine.

This clonotype was recorded at least ten times. The chain recombines TRBV6-2 or TRBV6-3 with TRBJ1-2; 7 bases fit TRBD1. The J segment lost 4 bases and the V segment lost 6 bases, leaving 2 bases of the junction unmatched. Germline V gene sequence: CDR1 MNHEY, CDR2 SVGEGT. CDR3 length equals 12 residues. Here the CDR3 DNA reads TGTGCCAGCAGAACAGGGGCCTATGGCTACACCTTC. Translated, it gives CASRTGAYGYTF.

The chain is built from TRBV5-1 and TRBJ2-7; 9 bases are shared with TRBD1. From germline, CDR1 is SGHRS and CDR2 YFSETQ. With V trimmed by 3 bases and J by 1 base, 5 bases remained unmatched. This CDR3 has 15 amino acids. This CDR3 is CASSSTGTGSYEQYF. CDR3 DNA: TGCGCCAGCAGCTCAACCGGGACAGGGTCCTACGAGCAGTACTTC.

As to this clonotype: This may arise from a read error, as a much more abundant clone is one base away. The CDR3 nucleotides are TGTGCCAGTTGCCTCTGGGGGGGTGAGCAGTTCTTC. This sequence encodes CASCLWGGEQFF. The chain couples TRBV3-1 to TRBJ2-1; 7 bases agree with TRBD2. From germline, CDR1 is LGHDT and CDR2 YNNKEL (reference sequence). Unmatched junction bases numbered 8, after V lost 9 bases and J lost 9 bases. CDR3 size: 12 residues.

This clonotype was detected many times. The chain recombines TRBV7-2 with TRBJ1-2; the match to TRBD1 covers 10 bases. CDR3 size: 14 residues. Per germline, CDR1 SGHTA and CDR2 FQGNSA. Trimming removed 2 bases from V and 8 bases from J; junction bases left unmatched: 5. CDR3 region: CASSLRDRGRGYTF. The CDR3 DNA is TGTGCCAGCAGCTTACGGGACAGGGGAAGGGGCTACACCTTC.

This clonotype was detected many times. The chain has TRBV20-1 and TRBJ2-1, with D possibly TRBD2 on 5 matching bases. The CDR3 contains 15 residues. V lost 3 bases, J lost 8 bases, and 20 bases lay in between. Germline V lookup: CDR1 DFQATT, CDR2 SNEGSKA (reference sequence). CDR3 bases: TGCAGTGCTAGCAGCCCCAGCGCTAGCACTTATGAGCAGTTCTTC. Its translation is CSASSPSASTYEQFF.

In regard to this clonotype: A read error may explain this, as a much larger clone is one base away. This chain links TRBV12-3 or TRBV12-4 with TRBJ2-7, with D maybe TRBD1 (6 bases). V was shortened by 7 bases and J by 1 base, with 11 bases between the two germline ends. The CDR3 sequence is 13 residues long. In DNA, the CDR3 is TGTGCCAGCATGCCCACAGGGTCCTACGAGCAGTACTTC. Its protein is CASMPTGSYEQYF.

This clonotype was recorded many times. CDR3 sequence: CASSESGRGYTGELFF. CDR3 in DNA: TGTGCCAGCAGCGAGAGCGGGAGGGGTTACACCGGGGAGCTGTTTTTT. The V gene is TRBV7-9, the J gene TRBJ2-2; 10 nucleotides line up with TRBD2. With 5 bases clipped from V and 3 bases from J, the junction kept 6 bases outside the gene matches. The CDR3 has 16 amino acids. Germline assignment: CDR1 SEHNR and CDR2 FQNEAQ (reference sequence).